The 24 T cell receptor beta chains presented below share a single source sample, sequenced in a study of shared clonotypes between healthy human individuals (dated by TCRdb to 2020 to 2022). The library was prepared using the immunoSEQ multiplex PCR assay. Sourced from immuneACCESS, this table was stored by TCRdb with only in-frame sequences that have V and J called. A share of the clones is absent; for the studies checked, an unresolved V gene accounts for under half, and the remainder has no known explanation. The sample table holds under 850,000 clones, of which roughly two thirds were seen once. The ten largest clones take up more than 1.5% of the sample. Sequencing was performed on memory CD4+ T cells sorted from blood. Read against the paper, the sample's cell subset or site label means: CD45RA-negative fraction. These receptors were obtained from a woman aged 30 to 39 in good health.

The CDR3 sequence: CASSLAGVGGNEQFF. DNA of the CDR3: TGTGCCAGCAGTCTAGCGGGAGTAGGGGGCAATGAGCAGTTCTTC. The chain employs TRBV27 and TRBJ2-1; TRBD2 agrees at 10 bases. The germline gives CDR1 MNHEY, CDR2 SMNVEV (reference sequence). The V segment lost 5 bases and the J segment 6 bases; nucleotides outside the gene matches: 7. The CDR3 runs to 15 residues.

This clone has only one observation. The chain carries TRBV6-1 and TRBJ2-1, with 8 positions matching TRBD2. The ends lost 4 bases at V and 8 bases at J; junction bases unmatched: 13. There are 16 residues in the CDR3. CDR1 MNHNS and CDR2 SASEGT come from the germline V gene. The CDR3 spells CASSVLLPGLGYEQFF. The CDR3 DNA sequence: TGTGCCAGCAGTGTGTTACTCCCGGGACTAGGGTATGAGCAGTTCTTC.

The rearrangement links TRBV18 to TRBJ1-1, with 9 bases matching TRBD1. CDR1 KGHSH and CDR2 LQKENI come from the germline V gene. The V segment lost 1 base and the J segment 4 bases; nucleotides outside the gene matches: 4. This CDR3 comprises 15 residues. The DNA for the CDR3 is TGTGCCAGCTCACCACGGACAGGGGTCGTCACTGAAGCTTTCTTT. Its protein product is CASSPRTGVVTEAFF.

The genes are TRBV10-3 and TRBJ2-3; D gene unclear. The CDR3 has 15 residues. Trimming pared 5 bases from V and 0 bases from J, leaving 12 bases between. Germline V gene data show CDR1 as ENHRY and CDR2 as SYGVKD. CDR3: CAISFRGSSTDTQYF. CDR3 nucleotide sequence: TGTGCCATCAGTTTTCGAGGATCTAGCACAGATACGCAGTATTTT.

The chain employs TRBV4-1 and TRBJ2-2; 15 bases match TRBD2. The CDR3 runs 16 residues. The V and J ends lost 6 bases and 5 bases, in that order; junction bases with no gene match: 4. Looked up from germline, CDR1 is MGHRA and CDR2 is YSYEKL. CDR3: CASRRTSGRETGELFF. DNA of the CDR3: TGCGCCAGCAGACGGACTAGCGGGAGGGAGACCGGGGAGCTGTTTTTT.

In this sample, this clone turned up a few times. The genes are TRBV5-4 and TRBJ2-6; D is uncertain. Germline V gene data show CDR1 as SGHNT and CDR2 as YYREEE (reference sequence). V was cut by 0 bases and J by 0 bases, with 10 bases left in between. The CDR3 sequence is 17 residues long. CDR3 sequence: CASSLDPTNSGANVLTF. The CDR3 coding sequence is TGTGCCAGCAGCTTGGATCCTACTAACTCTGGGGCCAACGTCCTGACTTTC.

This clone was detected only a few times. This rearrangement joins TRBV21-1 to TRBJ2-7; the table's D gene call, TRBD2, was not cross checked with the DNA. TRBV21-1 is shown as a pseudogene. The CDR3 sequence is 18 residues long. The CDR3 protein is CASSKVNRRSTRAYEQYF. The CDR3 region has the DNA TGTGCCAGCAGCAAAGTGAACAGACGATCGACTAGGGCCTACGAGCAGTACTTC.

CDR3 sequence: CASIRWGRGRGYTF. The DNA of the CDR3 is TGTGCCAGCATCCGATGGGGCAGGGGAAGGGGCTACACCTTC. The chain joins TRBV5-6 to TRBJ1-2, with TRBD1 as a possible D gene (6 bases). Trimming left V 6 bases short and J 8 bases short, with 20 bases between. This CDR3 is 14 amino acids long. CDR1 is SGHDT and CDR2 is YYEEEE in the germline V gene. The complete variable domain, with remaining parts taken from reference TRBV5-6 and TRBJ1-2, reads DAGVTQSPTHLIKTRGQQVTLRCSPKSGHDTVSWYQQALGQGPQFIFQYYEEEERQRGNFPDRFSGHQFPNYSSELNVNALLLGDSALYLCASIRWGRGRGYTFGSGTRLTVV.

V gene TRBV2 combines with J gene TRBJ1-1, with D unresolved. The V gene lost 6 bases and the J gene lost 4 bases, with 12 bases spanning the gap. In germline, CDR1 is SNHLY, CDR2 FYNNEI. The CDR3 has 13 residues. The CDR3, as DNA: TGTGCCAGCAGGCGGGAGGGATCCACTGAAGCTTTCTTT. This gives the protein CASRREGSTEAFF.

The CDR3 loop is CASSPATGPYEQYF. CDR3 DNA sequence: TGTGCCAGCAGCCCAGCGACAGGGCCCTACGAGCAGTACTTC. The chain has TRBV11-2 and TRBJ2-7; 7 bases fit TRBD1. Per germline, CDR1 SGHAT and CDR2 FQNNGV. The CDR3 is 14 amino acids. J lost 2 bases, V lost 5 bases, and 6 bases had no gene match.

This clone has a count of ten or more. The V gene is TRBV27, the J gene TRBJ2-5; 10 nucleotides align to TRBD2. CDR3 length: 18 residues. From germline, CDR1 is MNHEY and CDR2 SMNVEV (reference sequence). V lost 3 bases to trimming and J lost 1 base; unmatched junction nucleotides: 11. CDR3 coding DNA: TGTGCCAGCAGTTTTAGAACGCCGGGACTAGCGACCCAAGAGACCCAGTACTTC. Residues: CASSFRTPGLATQETQYF.

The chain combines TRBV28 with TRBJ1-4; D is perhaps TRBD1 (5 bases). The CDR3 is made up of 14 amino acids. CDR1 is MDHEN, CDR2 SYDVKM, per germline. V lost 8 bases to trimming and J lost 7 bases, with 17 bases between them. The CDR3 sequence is CASGAGHVREKLFF. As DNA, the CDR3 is TGTGCCAGCGGGGCCGGCCACGTGCGTGAAAAACTGTTTTTT. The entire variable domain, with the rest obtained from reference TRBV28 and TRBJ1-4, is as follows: DVKVTQSSRYLVKRTGEKVFLECVQDMDHENMFWYRQDPGLGLRLIYFSYDVKMKEKGDIPEGYSVSREKKERFSLILESASTNQTSMYLCASGAGHVREKLFFGSGTQLSVL.

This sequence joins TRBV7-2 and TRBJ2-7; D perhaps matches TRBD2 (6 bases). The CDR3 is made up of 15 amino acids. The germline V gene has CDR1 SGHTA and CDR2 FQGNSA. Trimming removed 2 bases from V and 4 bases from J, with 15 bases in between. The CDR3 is CASSLQLATIYEQYF. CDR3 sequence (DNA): TGTGCCAGCAGCTTACAACTAGCCACGATTTACGAGCAGTACTTC.

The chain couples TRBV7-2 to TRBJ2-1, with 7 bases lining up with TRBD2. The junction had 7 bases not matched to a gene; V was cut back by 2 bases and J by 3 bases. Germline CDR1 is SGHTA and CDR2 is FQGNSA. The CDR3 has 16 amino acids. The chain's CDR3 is CASSLLPTSSYNEQFF. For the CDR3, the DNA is TGTGCCAGCAGCTTACTTCCGACTAGCAGCTACAATGAGCAGTTCTTC.

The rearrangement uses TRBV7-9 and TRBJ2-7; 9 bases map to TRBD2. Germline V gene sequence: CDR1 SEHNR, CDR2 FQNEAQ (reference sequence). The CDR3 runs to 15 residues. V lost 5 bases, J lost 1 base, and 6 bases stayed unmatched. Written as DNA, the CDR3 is TGTGCCAGCAGCCGCGGGACTAGCAGATCCTACGAGCAGTACTTC. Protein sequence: CASSRGTSRSYEQYF. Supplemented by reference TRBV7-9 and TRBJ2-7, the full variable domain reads DTGVSQNPRHKITKRGQNVTFRCDPISEHNRLYWYRQTLGQGPEFLTYFQNEAQLEKSRLLSDRFSAERPKGSFSTLEIQRTEQGDSAMYLCASSRGTSRSYEQYFGPGTRLTVT.

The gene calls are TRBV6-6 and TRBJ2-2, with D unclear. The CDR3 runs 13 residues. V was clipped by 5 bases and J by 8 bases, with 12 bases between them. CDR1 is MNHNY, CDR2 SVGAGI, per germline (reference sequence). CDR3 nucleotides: TGTGCCAGCAGTACGACCTTGTTGGGGGAGCTGTTTTTT. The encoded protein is CASSTTLLGELFF.

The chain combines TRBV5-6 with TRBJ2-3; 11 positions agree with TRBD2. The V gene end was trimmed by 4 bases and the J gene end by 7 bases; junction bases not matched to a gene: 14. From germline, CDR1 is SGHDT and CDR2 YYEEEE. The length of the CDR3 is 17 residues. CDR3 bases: TGTGCCAGCAGCCCGGTGGGTGTAGCGGGAGGGCCCCATACGCAGTATTTT. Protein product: CASSPVGVAGGPHTQYF.

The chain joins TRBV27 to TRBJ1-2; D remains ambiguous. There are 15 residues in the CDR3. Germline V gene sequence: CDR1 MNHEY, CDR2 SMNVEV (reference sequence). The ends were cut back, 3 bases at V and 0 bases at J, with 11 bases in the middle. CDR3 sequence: CASSLSTKANYGYTF. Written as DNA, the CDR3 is TGTGCCAGCAGTTTGAGTACAAAAGCTAACTATGGCTACACCTTC.

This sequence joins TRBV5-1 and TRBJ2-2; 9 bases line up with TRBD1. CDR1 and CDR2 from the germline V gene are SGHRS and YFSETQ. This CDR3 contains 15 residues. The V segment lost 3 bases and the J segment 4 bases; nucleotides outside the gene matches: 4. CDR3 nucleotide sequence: TGCGCCAGCAGCTCTTGGACAGGGGCCACCGGGGAGCTGTTTTTT. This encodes CASSSWTGATGELFF. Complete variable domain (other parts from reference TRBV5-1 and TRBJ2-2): KAGVTQTPRYLIKTRGQQVTLSCSPISGHRSVSWYQQTPGQGLQFLFEYFSETQRNKGNFPGRFSGRQFSNSRSEMNVSTLELGDSALYLCASSSWTGATGELFFGEGSRLTVL.

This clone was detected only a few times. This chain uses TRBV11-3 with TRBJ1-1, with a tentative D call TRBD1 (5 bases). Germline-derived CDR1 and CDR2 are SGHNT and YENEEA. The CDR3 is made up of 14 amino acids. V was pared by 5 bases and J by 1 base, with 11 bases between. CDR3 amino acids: CASSPGGANTEAFF. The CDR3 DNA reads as TGTGCCAGCAGCCCCGGTGGGGCGAACACTGAAGCTTTCTTT.

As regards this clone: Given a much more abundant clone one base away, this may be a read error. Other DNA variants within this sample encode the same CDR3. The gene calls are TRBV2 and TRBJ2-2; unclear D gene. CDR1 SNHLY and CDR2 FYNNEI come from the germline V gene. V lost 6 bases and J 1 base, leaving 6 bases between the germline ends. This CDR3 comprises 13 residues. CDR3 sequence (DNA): TGTGCCAGCAGCGTAGGGAACACCGGGGAGCTGTTTTTT. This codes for CASSVGNTGELFF.

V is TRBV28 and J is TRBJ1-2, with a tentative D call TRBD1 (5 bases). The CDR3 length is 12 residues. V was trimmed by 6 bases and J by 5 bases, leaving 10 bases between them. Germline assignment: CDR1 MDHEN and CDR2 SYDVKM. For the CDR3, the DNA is TGTGCCAGCAGCCTGGGGCGGTATGGCTACACCTTC. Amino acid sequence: CASSLGRYGYTF.

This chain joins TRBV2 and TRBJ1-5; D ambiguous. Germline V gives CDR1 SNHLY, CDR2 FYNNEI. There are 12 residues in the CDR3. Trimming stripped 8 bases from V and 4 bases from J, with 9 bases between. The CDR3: CASCALNQPQHF. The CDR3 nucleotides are TGTGCCAGCTGTGCCCTAAATCAGCCCCAGCATTTT.

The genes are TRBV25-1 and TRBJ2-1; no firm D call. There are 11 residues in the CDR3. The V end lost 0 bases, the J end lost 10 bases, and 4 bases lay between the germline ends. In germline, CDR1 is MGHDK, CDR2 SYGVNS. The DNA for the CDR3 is TGTGCCAGCAGTGAATATTGGGAGCAGTTCTTC. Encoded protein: CASSEYWEQFF.